This T cell receptor beta chain was identified in a study of spatial heterogeneity in lung cancer. Overall study results and limits: In tumors, expanded intratumoral alpha and beta TCR counts tracked mutation counts.

Stated time point: sample taken at primary tumor resection. Tumor, nontumor lung or frozen PBMC supplied whole RNA, sequenced without sorting. This clonotype was observed a handful of times. Its antigen is unidentified. V lost 4 bases, J lost 5 bases, and 10 bases stayed unmatched. CDR3 length: 15 residues. Per germline, CDR1 SGHTA and CDR2 FQGNSA. Each CDR3 protein gets one entry after TCRdb re-called the 5' RACE reads with MiXCR. The sample holds 18,000 or so distinct CDR3 sequences, roughly 6% seen once. The source is a female donor with early-stage non-small cell lung cancer. V gene TRBV7-2 combines with J gene TRBJ2-7; 8 bases fit TRBD2. This specimen was lung tumor tissue, taken at surgery. CDR3 amino acids: CASSSLLAVGDEQYF. The CDR3 region has the DNA TGTGCCAGCAGCTCGCTACTAGCGGTGGGTGACGAGCAGTACTTC.